These 28 T cell receptor beta chains share one sample of origin, sequenced in a study of shared clonotypes between healthy human individuals. Profiling relied on immunoSEQ multiplex PCR, and the TCRdb table lists in-frame clones only, not all of them. The sample lists fewer than 1.8 million clones; approximately 98.5% were seen once. The material sequenced was naive CD4+ T cells sorted from blood. Subset given: CD45RA+ positively selected. These receptors all come from a man aged 25 to 45 in good health.

The chain links TRBV30 to TRBJ1-5; D is undetermined. Trimming took off 5 bases at V and 0 bases at J, with 11 bases between the two ends. This CDR3 comprises 14 residues. Germline-derived CDR1 and CDR2 are GTSNPN and SVGIG (reference sequence). The chain's CDR3 is CAWSETLSNQPQHF. The CDR3 nucleotides are TGTGCCTGGTCAGAGACCCTTAGCAATCAGCCCCAGCATTTT.

V and J are TRBV10-2 and TRBJ2-7; D might be TRBD2 (6 bases). There are 14 residues in the CDR3. Germline V lookup: CDR1 WSHSY, CDR2 SAAADI. Trimming took off 8 bases at V and 4 bases at J, with 18 bases between the two ends. The CDR3 DNA is TGCGCCAGCGTAGCTGTGGGGGGTGGATACGAGCAGTACTTC. Protein: CASVAVGGGYEQYF.

The chain joins TRBV5-1 to TRBJ2-1; no firm D call. Germline CDR1 SGHRS, CDR2 YFSETQ. V was shortened by 0 bases and J by 6 bases, with 13 bases between the two germline ends. CDR3 length equals 15 residues. DNA for the CDR3: TGCGCCAGCAGCTTGGCCTCCGCTACCCCCAATGAGCAGTTCTTC. Translating gives CASSLASATPNEQFF.

The J gene is TRBJ2-1, the V gene TRBV4-1, with D uncertain. Trimming cost V 0 bases and J 8 bases, with 14 bases left between them. Germline V gene data show CDR1 as MGHRA and CDR2 as YSYEKL. CDR3 length equals 15 residues. This CDR3 reads CASSQEWADLYEQFF. The CDR3 DNA is TGCGCCAGCAGCCAAGAATGGGCAGACCTTTATGAGCAGTTCTTC.

This clone was counted a single time. The chain is built from TRBV7-9 and TRBJ2-1, with 7 positions matching TRBD1. The CDR3 sequence is 17 residues long. Germline lookup yields CDR1 SEHNR and CDR2 FQNEAQ (reference sequence). J gave up 1 base and V 1 base, and 7 bases lay outside the gene matches. The CDR3 coding sequence is TGTGCCAGCAGCTTAGATGCAGGGGGATTATCCTACAATGAGCAGTTCTTC. Protein product: CASSLDAGGLSYNEQFF.

This rearrangement joins TRBV14 to TRBJ2-1; D is unclear. V was pared by 0 bases and J by 10 bases, with 7 bases between. The CDR3 contains 12 residues. The germline CDR1 and CDR2 sequences are SGHDN and FVKESK. CDR3 DNA sequence: TGTGCCAGCAGCCAAGAGTCTCGGGAGCAGTTCTTC. Its translation is CASSQESREQFF.

V and J are TRBV6-5 and TRBJ1-5; maybe TRBD1 (5 bases). Per germline, CDR1 MNHEY and CDR2 SVGAGI. V was cut by 5 bases and J by 3 bases, with 8 bases left in between. The CDR3 has 13 residues. The CDR3 bases are TGTGCCAGCAGTGCAGGGCCCAATCAGCCCCAGCATTTT. This translates into CASSAGPNQPQHF.

The rearrangement links TRBV28 to TRBJ1-1, with 8 bases fitting TRBD1. Germline CDR1 and CDR2: MDHEN and SYDVKM. Trimming at V came to 6 bases and at J to 4 bases, leaving 4 bases not matched to a gene. This CDR3 has 13 residues. The DNA for the CDR3 is TGTGCCAGCAGCTCAGGGGGCGCCACTGAAGCTTTCTTT. Encoded protein: CASSSGGATEAFF.

This rearrangement joins TRBV6-4 to TRBJ2-3; D call uncertain. Trimming removed 3 bases from V and 11 bases from J, with 15 bases in between. The CDR3 covers 13 residues. The V gene's germline CDR1 is MRHNA and CDR2 SNTAGT. CDR3: CASSDFGPTGQYF. The CDR3 coding sequence is TGTGCCAGCAGTGATTTCGGCCCCACTGGGCAGTATTTT.

This chain links TRBV5-4 with TRBJ1-1, with a possible D match to TRBD1 (5 bases). Germline CDR1 reads SGHNT; CDR2 reads YYREEE (reference sequence). Trimming removed 6 bases at V and 5 bases at J, with 17 bases between. This CDR3 is 14 amino acids long. CDR3 nucleotide sequence: TGTGCCAGCAACAGACACGGGGGACGTACTGAAGCTTTCTTT. It translates to CASNRHGGRTEAFF.

The gene calls are TRBV5-8 and TRBJ2-3, with TRBD2 identical over 14 bases. Germline V gene lookup returns CDR1 SGHTS and CDR2 YDEGEE. CDR3 length equals 17 residues. The trim removed 0 bases at V and 4 bases at J, leaving 4 bases unmatched. This chain's CDR3 is CASSLVRGLAGADTQYF. CDR3 in DNA: TGTGCCAGCAGCTTGGTGCGGGGACTAGCGGGAGCAGATACGCAGTATTTT.

The chain couples TRBV19 to TRBJ2-7; TRBD1 agrees at 9 bases. Germline CDR1 LNHDA, CDR2 SQIVND (reference sequence). This CDR3 spans 14 amino acids. The junction had 6 bases not matched to a gene; V was cut back by 7 bases and J by 2 bases. CDR3 in DNA: TGTGCCAGTAAGCTCGGGACAGGGACCTACGAGCAGTACTTC. Its translation: CASKLGTGTYEQYF.

The chain employs TRBV6-1 and TRBJ2-2; 7 bases are shared with TRBD2. This CDR3 has 17 amino acids. Germline CDR1 and CDR2: MNHNS and SASEGT. With V trimmed by 2 bases and J by 4 bases, 10 bases remained unmatched. The CDR3 coding sequence is TGTGCCAGCAGTGAATTGGGAGGGACGTGGGGCACCGGGGAGCTGTTTTTT. Translation gives CASSELGGTWGTGELFF.

CDR3 sequence: CAINRGYDGYTF. The CDR3 region has the DNA TGTGCCATTAACAGGGGGTATGATGGCTACACCTTC. This chain links TRBV19 with TRBJ1-2; 8 bases map to TRBD1. V lost 10 bases, J lost 6 bases, and 7 bases stayed unmatched. Germline V gene sequence: CDR1 LNHDA, CDR2 SQIVND (reference sequence). The CDR3 sequence is 12 residues long.

J is TRBJ2-5 and V is TRBV11-2; D remains ambiguous. Trimming left V 2 bases short and J 1 base short, with 5 bases between. CDR1 is SGHAT, CDR2 FQNNGV, per germline. This CDR3 has 13 residues. Here the CDR3 reads CASSLQPQETQYF. CDR3 nucleotides: TGTGCCAGCAGCTTACAGCCCCAAGAGACCCAGTACTTC.

The chain carries TRBV10-2 and TRBJ1-3; D is undetermined. The CDR3 runs to 16 residues. The germline CDR1 and CDR2 sequences are WSHSY and SAAADI. Trimming pared 3 bases from V and 0 bases from J, leaving 12 bases between. Here the CDR3 reads CASSDLGLGSGNTIYF. CDR3 nucleotide sequence: TGCGCCAGCAGTGATCTGGGTTTGGGCTCTGGAAACACCATATATTTT.

Turning to this clone: A junction end diverges from the germline sequence, so it may reflect a read error. V gene TRBV7-7 combines with J gene TRBJ2-5; TRBD2 matches at 7 bases. Germline assignment: CDR1 SSHAT and CDR2 FNYEAQ (reference sequence). CDR3 length: 16 amino acids. CDR3: CASSLAPPDPGGTQYF. The CDR3 DNA reads as TGTGCTAGCAGCTTAGCCCCCCCCGACCCGGGGGGGACCCAGTACTTC.

This clone is a singleton in its sample. The chain carries TRBV6-1 and TRBJ2-1, with 7 bases lining up with TRBD1. The germline CDR1 and CDR2 sequences are MNHNS and SASEGT. V dropped 1 base and J dropped 8; count of bases not matched to a gene: 5. The CDR3 sequence is 14 residues long. The CDR3 DNA reads as TGTGCCAGCAGTGAAGGATACAGGGGCGATGAGCAGTTCTTC. It codes for CASSEGYRGDEQFF.

This chain links TRBV11-2 with TRBJ1-2; D is undetermined. This CDR3 comprises 13 residues. V lost 5 bases to trimming and J lost 4 bases, with 11 bases between them. In germline, CDR1 is SGHAT, CDR2 FQNNGV. The CDR3 coding sequence is TGTGCCAGCAGCCCTGGACTTGTCTATGGCTACACCTTC. This translates into CASSPGLVYGYTF.

This clone showed up just once. The chain links TRBV9 to TRBJ2-5, with 8 bases identical to TRBD2. This CDR3 contains 15 residues. The J segment lost 5 bases and the V segment lost 0 bases, leaving 6 bases of the junction unmatched. The germline gives CDR1 SGDLS, CDR2 YYNGEE. CDR3 loop: CASSVASGRSETQYF. Written as DNA, the CDR3 is TGTGCCAGCAGCGTAGCCAGCGGGAGATCGGAGACCCAGTACTTC.

The chain carries TRBV29-1 and TRBJ2-5; the match to TRBD2 covers 13 bases. The CDR3 length is 15 residues. Germline assignment: CDR1 SQVTM and CDR2 ANQGSEA. Trimming at V came to 8 bases and at J to 4 bases, leaving 10 bases not matched to a gene. The CDR3 sequence: CSTGLAGSRGETQYF. For the CDR3, the DNA is TGCAGCACGGGACTAGCGGGGTCAAGGGGAGAGACCCAGTACTTC.

The chain couples TRBV29-1 to TRBJ1-1; D unclear. The CDR3 consists of 14 residues. The V and J ends lost 7 bases and 4 bases respectively, with 19 bases between them. CDR1 is SQVTM and CDR2 is ANQGSEA in the germline V gene. As DNA, the CDR3 is TGCAGCGCTACCCCGGACGGTCTGGGCACTGAAGCTTTCTTT. It is translated as CSATPDGLGTEAFF.

This clone was seen just once. Other DNA sequences in the same sample also yield this CDR3. The chain recombines TRBV5-1 with TRBJ1-1; D uncertain. The CDR3 has 14 residues. V dropped 0 bases and J dropped 1 base, with 7 bases sitting between them. Germline V gives CDR1 SGHRS, CDR2 YFSETQ. The CDR3 DNA reads TGCGCCAGCAGCTTGGCAGGTCGGAACACTGAAGCTTTCTTT. This encodes CASSLAGRNTEAFF.

A word on this clone: This specimen includes other DNA sequences encoding the same CDR3. The DNA of the CDR3 is TGTGCCAGCAGCTTAGGGGGGACTAGCGGTTCCTACGAGCAGTACTTC. Translated, it gives CASSLGGTSGSYEQYF. V and J are TRBV7-6 and TRBJ2-7; 11 bases match TRBD2. CDR1 is SGHVS, CDR2 FNYEAQ, per germline. This CDR3 has 16 amino acids. Germline trimming cut 1 base from V and 1 base from J; bases unmatched to any gene: 3.

The rearrangement links TRBV11-3 to TRBJ2-3; a weak D match, TRBD1 (5 bases). CDR1 and CDR2 (germline): SGHNT, YENEEA. There are 17 residues in the CDR3. V gave up 5 bases and J gave up 2 bases, with 20 bases separating them. The CDR3 region is CASSHPNWGTTTDTQYF. CDR3 DNA sequence: TGTGCCAGCAGCCACCCGAATTGGGGCACAACCACAGATACGCAGTATTTT. Variable domain in full (rest from reference TRBV11-3 and TRBJ2-3): EAGVVQSPRYKIIEKKQPVAFWCNPISGHNTLYWYLQNLGQGPELLIRYENEEAVDDSQLPKDRFSAERLKGVDSTLKIQPAELGDSAVYLCASSHPNWGTTTDTQYFGPGTRLTVL.

The chain couples TRBV19 to TRBJ1-5, with a weak D call TRBD1 (5 bases). The V gene's germline CDR1 is LNHDA and CDR2 SQIVND (reference sequence). Trimming took 6 bases from V and 6 from J, leaving 18 bases between them. The CDR3 runs 15 residues. The CDR3 protein is CASRLLLGAVQPQHF. In DNA form, the CDR3 reads TGTGCCAGTAGGCTCCTATTAGGGGCGGTTCAGCCCCAGCATTTT.

A note on this clone: Other DNA sequences of this sample code for an identical CDR3. The CDR3 sequence: CASSLGLAGVGETQYF. CDR3 DNA: TGCGCCAGCAGCTTGGGACTAGCGGGAGTGGGGGAGACCCAGTACTTC. The chain joins TRBV5-1 to TRBJ2-5, with TRBD2 matching 12 bases. Trimming removed 0 bases from V and 5 bases from J; junction bases left unmatched: 5. Germline loops: CDR1 SGHRS, CDR2 YFSETQ. This CDR3 is 16 amino acids long.

J is TRBJ2-7 and V is TRBV11-2; a weak D match, TRBD2 (6 bases). V shed 5 bases and J shed 2 bases, with 16 bases lying between them. The CDR3 covers 15 residues. CDR1 is SGHAT, CDR2 FQNNGV, per germline. DNA of the CDR3: TGTGCCAGCAGCGGTCCGGGAGTGAAAACCTACGAGCAGTACTTC. Translation gives CASSGPGVKTYEQYF.